This entry concerns a single T cell receptor (beta chain). Its specificity is not known. A library of TCRbeta sequences, prepared with unique molecular identifiers, was generated. TCRdb ran MiXCR on the PCR reads and lists one entry per CDR3 protein. The data contain about 510,000 distinct CDR3 sequences, roughly an eighth of them singletons. CDR3 length: 11 amino acids. Trimming removed 4 bases from V and 10 bases from J, with 9 bases in between. Germline V gene sequence: CDR1 SGDLS, CDR2 YYNGEE. This sample was taken from a study of T-cell reconstitution after alpha-beta-depleted transplantation in children. Overall study results and limits: Reportedly, only several hundred clones from non-depleted graft cells drove alpha-beta T-cell counts at about two months.

This chain links TRBV9 with TRBJ2-1; a weak D match, TRBD2 (6 bases). The TCR comes from a female patient younger than 10 who had a stem cell transplant for aplastic anemia, so the T cells may come from the graft donor. This specimen consisted of PBMCs, mostly from graft donor cells, obtained 180 days after TCRalphabeta/CD19-depleted stem cell transplant. The CDR3 region has the DNA TGTGCCAGCAGCTCCCGGGGGGAGCAGTTCTTC. Translation: CASSSRGEQFF.